This T cell receptor beta chain was sequenced in a study of OX40 agonist ivuxolimab in advanced cancers. For the wider study: The costimulatory receptor OX40 (CD134) was targeted by ivuxolimab, a fully human IgG2 agonistic monoclonal antibody. Prior anti-PD-1, anti-PD-L1 or anti-CTLA-4 therapy was permitted, and checkpoint inhibitors had been received by 30% to 40% of dose-escalation patients. Partial responses occurred in three dose-escalation patients: two with cutaneous melanoma and one with hepatocellular carcinoma. Intravenous ivuxolimab was administered to patients every 2 weeks at six dose levels: 0.01, 0.1, 0.3, 1.5, 3 and 10 mg/kg. Peripheral TCRbeta sequencing aimed to test whether ivuxolimab altered TCR sequence diversity and caused clonal T-cell expansion. Among the approximately 50 dose-escalation patients, about 20 had hepatocellular carcinoma, about 15 melanoma, 9 renal cell carcinoma and 9 head and neck cancer. The paper covers the monotherapy dose-escalation part of the phase I ivuxolimab trial, which included N = 52 patients. A male proportion of around 81% and a mean age of approximately 60 years, ranging from 23 to 79, were recorded for the dose-escalation cohort.

Genomic DNA was extracted from sorted cells for sequencing of the TCRbeta CDR3 region. The immunoSEQ Assay was used for sequencing of TCRbeta CDR3 regions. What TCRdb holds here is the immuneACCESS table cut down to in-frame rearrangements. Part of the clones is not present; checked against another copy, under half of the missing clones reflect an unresolved V gene, and the others are unexplained. The sample table holds 14,000 to 15,000 clones, of which under 95% were seen once. Of the sample, 23% is held by the ten largest clones. Findings and caveats that apply to the study as a whole: After ivuxolimab, expanded clones were on average more numerous among CD8+ T cells than among CD4+ T cells. Low levels of normalized T-cell clonal expansion were also seen in some patients who did not respond. Which antigens the clonally expanded peripheral T cells were specific for was not determined. Partial responders in the 0.1-3.0 mg/kg groups had among the lowest normalized peripheral clonal expansion, especially among CD8+ T cells. At doses from 0.1 to 3.0 mg/kg, clonal expansion was seen in both CD4+ and CD8+ blood T cells between baseline and week 6.

Turning to this clone: Its cognate antigen has yet to be identified. Base-call qualities are not available, and no considerably larger clone is one nucleotide away.

The trial excluded patients who had a history of autoimmune disease or were on systemic immunosuppression. Peripheral blood for TCR sequencing was collected from all dose cohorts at baseline, on cycle 4 day 1, and on cycle 7 day 1. The samples were drawn from a first-in-human, open-label, multicenter phase I dose-escalation trial of ivuxolimab. The trial enrolled adults with locally advanced or metastatic head and neck squamous cell, hepatocellular, melanoma or renal cell carcinoma. CD4+ and CD8+ T cells were sorted separately from peripheral blood before TCR sequencing. The source material was CD4+ or CD8+ T cells sorted from blood, sampled in a trial of the OX40 agonist ivuxolimab. The origin of this receptor is an adult with an advanced solid tumor such as melanoma, head and neck, liver or kidney cancer.

The CDR3 is CASSNLRDLTQPQHF. The DNA sequence is given as TGTGCCAGCAGCAACCTCCGGGACCTCACGCAGCCCCAGCATTTT. In this chain, TRBV5-6 is recombined with TRBJ1-5; perhaps TRBD1 is the D gene, with 5 bases matching. Counted from cysteine to phenylalanine, this CDR3 has 15 amino acids. The read is trimmed to its CDR3 DNA, 45 bases read in frame from base 1. According to the germline V gene, CDR1 reads SGHDT and CDR2 reads YYEEEE. The junction shows trimming of 4 bases on V and 7 bases on J, plus 18 bases between the germline ends.